Listed here are 6 T cell receptor beta chains from one sample, sequenced in a study of Graves' ophthalmopathy and Graves' hyperthyroidism. Beta-chain TCR CDR3 regions were amplified from RNA transcripts. First-round RT-PCR employed HTBI primers, with a second-round multiplex PCR after it. MiXCR, applied by TCRdb to the multiplex PCR reads, yields one record per CDR3 protein. The sample carries over a million distinct CDR3 sequences, about 38% recorded once. Sequencing input: peripheral blood or thyroid tissue (not recorded which). The origin of the receptors is an adult man with Graves' hyperthyroidism.

V and J are TRBV7-2 and TRBJ2-7, with 8 bases matching TRBD2. The V gene's germline CDR1 is SGHTA and CDR2 FQGNSA. CDR3 length: 15 residues. V lost 5 bases and J lost 2; bases outside the gene matches: 8. The CDR3 DNA sequence: TGTGCCAGCAGCCGGAGCGGGGGAAACACCTACGAGCAGTACTTC. Amino acids: CASSRSGGNTYEQYF.

A remark on this clonotype: A much larger clone lies one base from this, so it may be a read error. This sequence joins TRBV29-1 and TRBJ2-2, with 7 bases lining up with TRBD2. Looked up from germline, CDR1 is SQVTM and CDR2 is ANQGSEA. This CDR3 is built from 14 residues. CDR3 DNA sequence: TGCAGCGTTAGCGGGGTGGCGAACACCGAGGAGCTGTTTTTT. It encodes CSVSGVANTEELFF.

This rearrangement joins TRBV29-1 to TRBJ1-5, with D tentatively TRBD1 (6 bases). The CDR3 is 17 residues long. In germline, CDR1 is SQVTM, CDR2 ANQGSEA. The ends were cut back, 1 base at V and 2 bases at J, with 18 bases in the middle. The DNA for the CDR3 is TGCAGCGTTGAAGTTGCAGGGGAGGGGACCCGCAATCAGCCCCAGCATTTT. Translation gives CSVEVAGEGTRNQPQHF.

This clonotype was recorded a few times. J is TRBJ1-2 and V is TRBV7-9, with a weak D call TRBD1 (5 bases). CDR3 length equals 15 residues. V lost 5 bases to trimming and J lost 4 bases, with 17 bases between them. Germline V gives CDR1 SEHNR, CDR2 FQNEAQ (reference sequence). CDR3 in amino acids: CASSPLGGGSYGYTF. In DNA, the CDR3 is TGTGCCAGCAGCCCCCTCGGGGGGGGGAGCTATGGCTACACCTTC.

This clonotype was counted only a few times. This chain connects TRBV7-2 to TRBJ2-2; 13 positions agree with TRBD2. There are 18 residues in the CDR3. With 4 bases clipped from V and 0 bases from J, the junction kept 5 bases outside the gene matches. CDR1 and CDR2 from the germline V gene are SGHTA and FQGNSA. The CDR3 sequence: CASSSGLAGRANTGELFF. Written as DNA, the CDR3 is TGTGCCAGCAGCTCGGGACTAGCGGGGCGCGCGAACACCGGGGAGCTGTTTTTT.

This clonotype was counted ten times or more. The chain combines TRBV29-1 with TRBJ2-2; 9 bases align to TRBD1. The junction had 6 bases not matched to a gene; V was cut back by 4 bases and J by 6 bases. This CDR3 is built from 14 residues. The germline gives CDR1 SQVTM, CDR2 ANQGSEA. In nucleotides, the CDR3 is TGCAGCGTTGTTAGGGGACAGGGAGCCGGGGAGCTGTTTTTT. This codes for CSVVRGQGAGELFF.